This paragraph covers one TCR beta chain sequence. These data come from a study of blood T cell repertoires in COVID-19. The protocol was immunoSEQ multiplex PCR, while the TCRdb copy is restricted to in-frame clones and leaves out a portion. The sample holds about 70,000 clones, about 81% seen once. Germline V gene sequence: CDR1 GTSNPN, CDR2 SVGIG (reference sequence). V was trimmed by 4 bases and J by 5 bases, leaving 9 bases between them. The CDR3 length is 13 residues. This clonotype was obtained from a man at least 80 years old with acute or convalescent COVID-19. The chain has TRBV30 and TRBJ1-6; the D gene is possibly TRBD1 (5 bases). What was sequenced was peripheral blood. The CDR3 DNA follows: TGTGCCTGGACGGACATGAATAATTCACCCCTCCACTTT. It is translated as CAWTDMNNSPLHF.